The present T cell receptor beta chain was sequenced within a study of T cells in Graves' hyperthyroidism and ophthalmopathy. In the study overall: Sampling of peripheral blood happened at initial diagnosis, prior to any treatment.

The TCR beta CDR3 regions underwent amplification using RNA transcripts as the source. RT-PCR in the first round (using the HTBI primer set) targeted the TCR CDR3. TCRdb fed the multiplex PCR reads into MiXCR, producing one record per CDR3 protein. The sample contains 200,000 or so distinct CDR3 sequences, around a sixth of which appear only once. The CDR3 consists of 17 residues. The junction had 4 bases not matched to a gene; V was cut back by 1 base and J by 1 base. Germline CDR1 and CDR2: LGHDT and YNNKEL (reference sequence). The source of the PBMCs was 8 to 10 ml of fresh peripheral blood. The TCR sequence derives from a woman between 45 and 65 years old with Graves' hyperthyroidism. The V and J genes are TRBV3-1 and TRBJ2-1; 10 bases align to TRBD2. What was sequenced was blood. CDR3 sequence: CASSQALAGASYNEQFF. The CDR3 DNA is TGTGCCAGCAGCCAAGCCCTAGCGGGAGCGTCCTACAATGAGCAGTTCTTC.